The T cell receptor beta chain under discussion was sequenced for a study of T cell changes during pregnancy in multiple sclerosis. The assay was immunoSEQ multiplex PCR, and TCRdb's table has in-frame clones only and misses some. The sample includes roughly 25,000 clones, nearly 90% of them seen just once. Germline V gene sequence: CDR1 SEHNR, CDR2 FQNEAQ (reference sequence). The V end lost 4 bases, the J end lost 7 bases, and 8 bases lay between the germline ends. This CDR3 region has 12 residues. The gene calls are TRBV7-9 and TRBJ1-5; D unclear. The clonotype was recovered from a female donor with multiple sclerosis, enrolled in a pregnancy study. The sample here was CD8+ T cells from peripheral blood mononuclear cells, taken in the second trimester of pregnancy. DNA of the CDR3: TGTGCCAGCAGCTCCCAGGCGCAGCCCCAGCATTTT. Encoded protein: CASSSQAQPQHF.